This TCR beta chain was sequenced during a study of blood T cell repertoires in COVID-19. Overall study: Sample material is recorded as cDNA or gDNA derived from T cells, B-cell-depleted T cells, or PBMCs.

This CDR3 region has 13 residues. In germline, CDR1 is PRHDT, CDR2 FYEKMQ (reference sequence). V gave up 6 bases and J gave up 6 bases, with 14 bases separating them. Followed over time, Seattle patients had been enrolled while infection was active. The data were produced by immunoSEQ multiplex PCR, yet TCRdb's version contains in-frame clones alone and is incomplete. The sample yields some 450,000 clones, approximately 90% seen once. This rearrangement joins TRBV13 to TRBJ2-5, with D perhaps TRBD1 (5 bases). The receptor comes from a young man with COVID-19, enrolled during active disease. Sequencing was performed on peripheral blood. As DNA, the CDR3 is TGTGCCAGCAGTTCCAGGGATACGAAGACCCAGTACTTC. Amino acids: CASSSRDTKTQYF. Together with reference TRBV13 and TRBJ2-5, the CDR3 gives the full variable domain: AAGVIQSPRHLIKEKRETATLKCYPIPRHDTVYWYQQGPGQDPQFLISFYEKMQSDKGSIPDRFSAQQFSDYHSELNMSSLELGDSALYFCASSSRDTKTQYFGPGTRLLVL.